The clone carrying this T cell receptor (beta chain) was picked up a small number of times. The antigen remains unidentified. The entry originates in a study of PD-1 blockade in classical Hodgkin lymphoma. Points from the study as a whole: Patients starting nivolumab under 1 year after ASCT were excluded. Unlike CD8+ TCR diversity, which did not rise significantly by C4D1, CD4+ TCR diversity did. Newly diagnosed patients were reported to start with lower TCR diversity than healthy donors.

Time point defined: cycle 4 day 1 (C4D1), after six to seven weeks of nivolumab. Every patient relapsed after autologous stem cell transplantation, and brentuximab vedotin exposure varied. Isolation of CD8+ T cells from thawed PBMCs used magnetic negative selection. V was clipped by 0 bases and J by 6 bases, with 10 bases between them. Per the germline V gene, CDR1 is SGHKS and CDR2 is YYEKEE (reference sequence). The CDR3 is 14 residues long. Clones were sequenced by immunoSEQ multiplex PCR, and TCRdb holds only the in-frame ones, with some missing. The profile shows 4,500 to 6,000 clones, about 61% of them singletons.

The sample here was CD8+ T cells from blood, taken before the fourth cycle of nivolumab. The receptor was derived from a human donor with classical Hodgkin lymphoma. J is TRBJ2-1 and V is TRBV5-5; D might be TRBD2 (5 bases). The CDR3 region is CASSLVGNSNEQFF. The CDR3 coding sequence is TGTGCCAGCAGCTTGGTCGGGAATAGCAATGAGCAGTTCTTC.